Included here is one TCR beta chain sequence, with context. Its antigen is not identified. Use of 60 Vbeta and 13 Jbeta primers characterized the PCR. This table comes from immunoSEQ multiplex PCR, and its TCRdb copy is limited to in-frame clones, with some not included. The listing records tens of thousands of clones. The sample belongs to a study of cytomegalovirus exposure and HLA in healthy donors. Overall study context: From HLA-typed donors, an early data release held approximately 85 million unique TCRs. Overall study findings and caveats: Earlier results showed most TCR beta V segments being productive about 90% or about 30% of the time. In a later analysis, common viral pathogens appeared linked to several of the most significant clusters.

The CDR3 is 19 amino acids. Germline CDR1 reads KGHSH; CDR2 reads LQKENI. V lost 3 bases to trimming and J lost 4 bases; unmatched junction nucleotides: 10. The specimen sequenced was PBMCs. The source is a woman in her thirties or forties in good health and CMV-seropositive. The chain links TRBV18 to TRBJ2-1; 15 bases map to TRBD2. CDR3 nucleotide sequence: TGTGCCAGCTCACCCTTGTCGGGACTAGCGGGAGGAAGGTACAATGAGCAGTTCTTC. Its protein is CASSPLSGLAGGRYNEQFF.